This T cell receptor (beta chain) came from a study of OX40 agonist ivuxolimab in advanced cancers. Sequencing used immunoSEQ multiplex PCR; TCRdb keeps in-frame clones, though not all of them. The repertoire has more than 70,000 clones, about 85% of them found once; the top ten carry 0.53%. J was trimmed by 2 bases and V by 5 bases; bases with no gene match: 6. This CDR3 region has 15 residues. Germline V gene sequence: CDR1 SEHNR, CDR2 FQNEAQ (reference sequence). The sequence was obtained from an adult with an advanced solid tumor such as melanoma, head and neck, liver or kidney cancer. The sample was CD4+ or CD8+ T cells sorted from blood, taken in a trial of the OX40 agonist ivuxolimab. The chain couples TRBV7-9 to TRBJ1-3; 7 bases align to TRBD1. The CDR3 DNA reads TGTGCCAGCAGCCTACAGGGGATAGCTGGAAACACCATATATTTT. Protein sequence: CASSLQGIAGNTIYF.